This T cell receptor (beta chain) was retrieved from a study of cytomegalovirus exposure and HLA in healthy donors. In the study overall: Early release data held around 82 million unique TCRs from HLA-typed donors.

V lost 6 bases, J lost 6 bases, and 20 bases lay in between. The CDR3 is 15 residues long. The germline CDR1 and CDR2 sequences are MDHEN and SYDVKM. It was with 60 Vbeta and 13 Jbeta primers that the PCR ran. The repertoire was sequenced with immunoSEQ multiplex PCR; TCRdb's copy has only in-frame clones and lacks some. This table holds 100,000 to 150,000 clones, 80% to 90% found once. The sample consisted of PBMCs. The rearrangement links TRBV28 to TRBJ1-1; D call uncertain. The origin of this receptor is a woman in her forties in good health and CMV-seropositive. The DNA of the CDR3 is TGTGCCAGCAGCCAACCCGTCGGGAGATTTGCTGAAGCTTTCTTT. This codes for CASSQPVGRFAEAFF.